This TCR beta chain was recorded in a study of cytomegalovirus exposure and HLA in healthy donors. A multiplex PCR was run with 60 Vbeta primers and 13 Jbeta primers. Sequenced by immunoSEQ multiplex PCR; TCRdb stores in-frame clones only, minus some. The sample has about 92,000 clones; 69% are singletons. This CDR3 has 13 residues. Germline lookup yields CDR1 SEHNR and CDR2 FQNEAQ (reference sequence). The ends were cut back, 3 bases at V and 5 bases at J, with 10 bases in the middle. The sequenced material came from PBMCs. The chain is built from TRBV7-9 and TRBJ1-1; tentative D call: TRBD1 (5 bases). The source is a man aged 45-60 years in good health and CMV-seronegative. DNA of the CDR3: TGTGCCAGCAGCTTGGGGGGTCGGACTGAAGCTTTCTTT. It yields the protein CASSLGGRTEAFF.